One T cell receptor beta chain is described in this entry. Its antigen is unidentified. The CDR3 runs to 14 residues. V was clipped by 3 bases and J by 5 bases, with 11 bases between them. CDR1 MDHEN and CDR2 SYDVKM come from the germline V gene. Amplification used 60 Vbeta primers and 13 Jbeta primers. The data were produced by immunoSEQ multiplex PCR, yet TCRdb's version contains in-frame clones alone and is incomplete. The table has around 93,000 clones, 82% seen once. The entry originates in a study of cytomegalovirus exposure and HLA in healthy donors. In the study overall: Counted in an early data release were roughly 87 million unique TCRs from HLA-typed donors.

Study-level points and caveats: CMV serostatus was the sole immune exposure data available.

The V gene is TRBV28, the J gene TRBJ2-1; D not certain. The sequenced sample was PBMCs. This receptor was obtained from a man aged 50-59 years in good health and CMV-seronegative. The CDR3 reads CASSFNWANNEQFF. The CDR3 region has the DNA TGTGCCAGCAGTTTTAACTGGGCCAACAATGAGCAGTTCTTC. Supplemented by reference TRBV28 and TRBJ2-1, the full variable domain reads DVKVTQSSRYLVKRTGEKVFLECVQDMDHENMFWYRQDPGLGLRLIYFSYDVKMKEKGDIPEGYSVSREKKERFSLILESASTNQTSMYLCASSFNWANNEQFFGPGTRLTVL.